These 21 T cell receptor beta chains were all obtained from the same sample, sequenced in a study of response to subunit inactivated influenza vaccine. TCRdb re-derived calls from the RT-PCR reads in MiXCR, one entry per CDR3 protein. In the table there are some 800,000 distinct CDR3 sequences, less than 25% of which are singletons. The material sequenced was PBMCs from blood, taken roughly 5 days after vaccination. These receptors came from a middle-aged man who received an inactivated influenza vaccine.

This clonotype was seen more than once but under ten times. The gene calls are TRBV4-3 and TRBJ2-1; no firm D call. V was trimmed by 0 bases and J by 4 bases, leaving 10 bases between them. CDR1 is LGHNA, CDR2 YSLEER, per germline. This CDR3 contains 15 residues. The DNA for the CDR3 is TGCGCCAGCAGCCAAGATCGGATACAGTACAATGAGCAGTTCTTC. It translates to CASSQDRIQYNEQFF.

This clonotype showed up just a few times. The rearrangement uses TRBV10-1 and TRBJ1-1, with 9 bases aligning to TRBD1. Trimming removed 4 bases from V and 1 base from J; junction bases left unmatched: 10. This CDR3 contains 17 residues. Germline CDR1 is WNHNN and CDR2 is SYGVQD (reference sequence). CDR3 in amino acids: CASSGGPGTGSNTEAFF. For the CDR3, the DNA is TGCGCCAGCAGTGGGGGTCCCGGGACAGGGTCGAACACTGAAGCTTTCTTT.

The V call is TRBV6-5, the J call TRBJ2-5, with D tentatively TRBD1 (5 bases). The V gene's germline CDR1 is MNHEY and CDR2 SVGAGI. CDR3 length equals 15 residues. The V gene lost 2 bases and the J gene lost 2 bases, with 12 bases spanning the gap. The CDR3 DNA reads as TGTGCCAGCAGTTACGCAGACAGAGCACAAGAGACCCAGTACTTC. Its protein is CASSYADRAQETQYF.

The V call is TRBV29-1, the J call TRBJ2-7; 8 nucleotides align to TRBD2. This CDR3 region has 15 residues. Losses at the gene ends were 6 bases for V and 2 bases for J; bases not matched to a gene: 12. Germline V gene data show CDR1 as SQVTM and CDR2 as ANQGSEA. The CDR3 region is CSVPGGGGRAYEQYF. The CDR3 nucleotides are TGCAGCGTCCCGGGGGGGGGCGGAAGGGCCTACGAGCAGTACTTC.

V gene TRBV29-1 combines with J gene TRBJ2-2; no clear D. The germline V gene has CDR1 SQVTM and CDR2 ANQGSEA. The CDR3 is 14 residues long. V was pared by 2 bases and J by 4 bases, with 11 bases between. The CDR3 sequence is CSVERRPGTGELFF. The CDR3 DNA is TGCAGCGTTGAACGGCGGCCGGGCACCGGGGAGCTGTTTTTT.

The J gene is TRBJ1-5, the V gene TRBV20-1, with 8 bases identical to TRBD1. Germline CDR1 reads DFQATT; CDR2 reads SNEGSKA (reference sequence). With V trimmed by 0 bases and J by 5 bases, 3 bases remained unmatched. This CDR3 spans 14 amino acids. This CDR3 is CSARDGTGYQPQHF. The CDR3 DNA is TGCAGTGCTAGAGACGGGACAGGATATCAGCCCCAGCATTTT.

There are many counts of this clonotype. The J gene is TRBJ1-4, the V gene TRBV20-1; D not resolved. V was shortened by 3 bases and J by 6 bases, with 11 bases between the two germline ends. This CDR3 comprises 13 residues. Germline V CDR1 and CDR2: DFQATT, SNEGSKA (reference sequence). The CDR3 loop reads CSASAGLDEKLFF. The CDR3 DNA sequence: TGCAGTGCTAGTGCCGGTTTGGATGAAAAACTGTTTTTT.

This clonotype turned up a few times. The chain employs TRBV3-1 and TRBJ2-7; 8 bases line up with TRBD1. The length of the CDR3 is 15 residues. Germline V gene sequence: CDR1 LGHDT, CDR2 YNNKEL (reference sequence). The V and J ends lost 4 bases and 4 bases, in that order; junction bases with no gene match: 9. The CDR3 loop reads CASSPPQGAWYEQYF. CDR3 bases: TGTGCCAGCAGCCCCCCCCAGGGGGCTTGGTACGAGCAGTACTTC.

The chain combines TRBV6-2 or TRBV6-3 with TRBJ1-5; D is undetermined. Germline loops: CDR1 MNHEY, CDR2 SVGEGT. The length of the CDR3 is 13 residues. Trimming took off 2 bases at V and 7 bases at J, with 9 bases between the two ends. This CDR3 reads CASSYTAGQPQHF. The CDR3 DNA follows: TGTGCCAGCAGTTACACGGCGGGGCAGCCCCAGCATTTT.

This clonotype was seen a handful of times. The chain combines TRBV12-3 or TRBV12-4 with TRBJ2-1; tentative D call: TRBD2 (6 bases). This CDR3 is built from 15 residues. Trimming shortened V by 1 base and J by 2 bases, and 9 bases separated the two germline ends. Here the CDR3 DNA reads TGTGCCAGCAGTTTAGGCGGGATCGCCTACAATGAGCAGTTCTTC. Translating gives CASSLGGIAYNEQFF.

The rearrangement joins TRBV6-2 or TRBV6-3 to TRBJ2-5; weak D call: TRBD2 (6 bases). V gave up 6 bases and J gave up 10 bases, with 15 bases separating them. The CDR3 length is 12 residues. Per germline, CDR1 MNHEY and CDR2 SVGEGT. CDR3 sequence (DNA): TGTGCCAGCAGCAACGACGGGCGGGACCAGTACTTC. It translates to CASSNDGRDQYF.

This clonotype was detected a few times. The chain links TRBV30 to TRBJ1-5; D is uncertain. Germline loops: CDR1 GTSNPN, CDR2 SVGIG (reference sequence). The CDR3 spans 13 residues. Trimming left V 0 bases short and J 10 bases short, with 13 bases between. The CDR3 region has the DNA TGTGCCTGGAGTGTCGGGCCCCGGGGACCCCAGCATTTT. This translates into CAWSVGPRGPQHF.

The gene calls are TRBV21-1 and TRBJ2-3; the listed D gene, TRBD1, was not tested against the DNA. TRBV21-1 is a known pseudogene. The CDR3 length is 12 residues. CDR3 loop: CASSIDRDTQYF. The DNA of the CDR3 is TGTGCCAGCAGCATAGACAGGGATACGCAGTATTTT.

This rearrangement joins TRBV20-1 to TRBJ2-5; 9 bases align to TRBD1. The CDR3 is 15 residues long. V dropped 5 bases and J dropped 5; count of bases not matched to a gene: 12. Germline V gene data show CDR1 as DFQATT and CDR2 as SNEGSKA (reference sequence). This CDR3 reads CSARAGTGSGETQYF. The CDR3 region has the DNA TGCAGTGCTCGTGCCGGGACAGGGTCCGGGGAGACCCAGTACTTC.

V is TRBV12-3 or TRBV12-4 and J is TRBJ1-6, with 7 bases that match TRBD1. This CDR3 region has 16 residues. V lost 6 bases, J lost 14 bases, and 19 bases stayed unmatched. CDR3 bases: TGTGCCAGCAGAGGGGGCGCGGCGCCCTCCACTGGGGCCCTCCACTTT. This codes for CASRGGAAPSTGALHF.

The rearrangement uses TRBV7-2 and TRBJ2-7, with TRBD1 matching 7 bases. CDR3 size: 14 residues. With V trimmed by 6 bases and J by 3 bases, 8 bases remained unmatched. Germline values: CDR1 SGHTA, CDR2 FQGNSA. The CDR3 nucleotides read TGTGCCAGCAGTAAACAGGGGCCGAACTACGAGCAGTACTTC. Amino acids: CASSKQGPNYEQYF.

This clonotype has a handful of counts. This CDR3 is CASSLDRQGIGGELFF. As DNA, the CDR3 is TGTGCCAGCAGCTTAGATCGGCAGGGCATCGGGGGGGAGCTGTTTTTT. This chain joins TRBV7-2 and TRBJ2-2, with D possibly TRBD1 on 5 matching bases. The CDR3 length is 16 residues. Germline CDR1 is SGHTA and CDR2 is FQGNSA. Trimming removed 1 base at V and 8 bases at J, with 17 bases between.

In this sample, this clonotype turned up a few times. The rearrangement joins TRBV12-3 or TRBV12-4 to TRBJ1-1, with TRBD1 matching over 7 bases. This CDR3 contains 14 residues. V was clipped by 6 bases and J by 4 bases; unmatched bases: 8. CDR3 amino acids: CASSQGGPGTEAFF. The CDR3 DNA follows: TGTGCCAGCAGCCAAGGGGGCCCAGGCACTGAAGCTTTCTTT.

There are many counts of this clonotype. The chain recombines TRBV29-1 with TRBJ2-1; TRBD2 agrees at 8 bases. The CDR3 has 13 residues. Germline CDR1 and CDR2: SQVTM and ANQGSEA. V shed 4 bases, J shed 3 bases, and the junction held 2 bases outside the gene matches. The CDR3 sequence: CSVGGRNYNEQFF. As DNA, the CDR3 is TGCAGCGTTGGCGGGAGGAACTACAATGAGCAGTTCTTC.

This chain links TRBV4-1 with TRBJ1-4; no firm D call. Germline V lookup: CDR1 MGHRA, CDR2 YSYEKL. The CDR3 is made up of 15 amino acids. Trimming cost V 4 bases and J 3 bases, with 12 bases left between them. This CDR3 reads CASSPGRSANEKLFF. CDR3 nucleotide sequence: TGCGCCAGCAGCCCCGGACGGAGCGCTAATGAAAAACTGTTTTTT.

The V call is TRBV12-3 or TRBV12-4, the J call TRBJ1-2, with 7 bases identical to TRBD1. V trimming: 4 bases; J trimming: 1 base; junction bases outside the gene matches: 6. This CDR3 has 15 amino acids. CDR3 DNA: TGTGCCAGCAGTTACGGGGACAGACTTAACTATGGCTACACCTTC. Amino acid sequence: CASSYGDRLNYGYTF.